This T cell receptor (beta chain) is from a study of shared clonotypes between healthy human individuals. Splitting of each subset's genomic DNA was done evenly across several immunoSEQ plates. Authors' analysis steps: ImmunoSEQ sequences covered only the junction and lacked quality scores; filtering therefore differed. Using immunoSEQ multiplex PCR, the repertoire was profiled, and TCRdb retains in-frame clones only, with some absent. D and trimming come from the DNA, and the V and J calls and clone size come from that table. In the table there are approximately 1,000,000 clones, approximately 75% of which are singletons. V was clipped by 7 bases and J by 2 bases, with 15 bases between them. The germline gives CDR1 SNHLY, CDR2 FYNNEI. The CDR3 extends over 14 amino acids.

The specimen sequenced was memory CD4+ T cells from PBMCs. Subset defined: CD45RA-negative fraction. The clonotype comes from a man in his late teens or twenties in good health. Some clones in this sample may be carry-over from other donors' samples. The J gene is TRBJ2-7, the V gene TRBV2; perhaps TRBD1 as D (6 bases). The CDR3: CASKTGTSTYEQYF. The CDR3, as DNA: TGTGCCAGCAAGACCGGGACAAGTACCTACGAGCAGTACTTC. The variable domain in full, completed from reference TRBV2 and TRBJ2-7, reads EPEVTQTPSHQVTQMGQEVILRCVPISNHLYFYWYRQILGQKVEFLVSFYNNEISEKSEIFDDQFSVERPDGSNFTLKIRSTKLEDSAMYFCASKTGTSTYEQYFGPGTRLTVT.